The rows below give T cell receptor beta chains drawn from one sample of a study of OX40 agonist ivuxolimab in advanced cancers. Sequencing used immunoSEQ multiplex PCR; TCRdb keeps in-frame clones, though not all of them. The sample consists of around 37,000 clones, roughly four fifths of them appearing once. This sample comprised CD4+ or CD8+ T cells sorted from blood, obtained in a trial of the OX40 agonist ivuxolimab. These receptors were obtained from an adult with an advanced solid tumor such as melanoma, head and neck, liver or kidney cancer. Both conserved end residues are part of each CDR3. D genes are given only for firm matches. The size field is filled for only some rows; it gives once, few, many or a size class.

j_call d_call clone_size v_call cdr3_length cdr3_aa cdr3_nt
TRBJ2-3 TRBD1 NA TRBV7-3 16 CASSLRGRGHTDTQYF TGTGCCAGCAGCTTAAGGGGCAGGGGGCACACAGATACGCAGTATTTT
TRBJ2-7 NA NA TRBV5-5 13 CASSLSLSYEQYF TGTGCCAGCAGCTTGTCCCTCTCCTACGAGCAGTACTTC
TRBJ1-5 TRBD1 few TRBV4-1 16 CASSPTTGYSNQPQHF TGCGCCAGCAGCCCTACGACAGGGTATAGCAATCAGCCCCAGCATTTT
TRBJ1-6 NA NA TRBV6-1 17 CASREQTMSSYNSPLHF TGTGCCAGCAGGGAACAAACCATGAGCTCCTATAATTCACCCCTCCACTTT
TRBJ2-2 TRBD2 NA TRBV5-6 15 CASSYAGGRAGELFF TGTGCCAGCAGCTACGCGGGAGGGCGTGCCGGGGAGCTGTTTTTT
TRBJ2-6 TRBD2 NA TRBV28 16 CASSRTSGAGANVLTF TGTGCCAGCAGCCGGACTAGCGGGGCTGGGGCCAACGTCCTGACTTTC
TRBJ2-5 TRBD2 once TRBV28 16 CASSFSSGGGGETQYF TGTGCCAGCAGTTTCTCTAGCGGGGGTGGTGGAGAGACCCAGTACTTC
TRBJ1-4 NA NA TRBV28 15 CASSLSTSAGEKLFF TGTGCCAGCAGTTTGTCCACTTCGGCGGGGGAAAAACTGTTTTTT
TRBJ1-1 NA NA TRBV6-6 15 CASSPGTGGGGEAFF TGTGCCAGCAGTCCCGGCACCGGGGGGGGCGGGGAAGCTTTCTTT
TRBJ1-1 NA medium-sized TRBV28 14 CASSPHQVRTEAFF TGTGCCAGCAGTCCCCATCAGGTGAGGACTGAAGCTTTCTTT
TRBJ1-1 TRBD1 NA TRBV11-2 15 CASSLESRGLAEAFF TGTGCCAGCAGCTTAGAAAGCAGGGGGCTTGCTGAAGCTTTCTTT
TRBJ2-7 NA NA TRBV7-8 13 CASSFDTLYEQYF TGTGCCAGCAGCTTTGACACTCTCTACGAGCAGTACTTC
TRBJ2-2 TRBD2 few TRBV30 16 CAWSVRGRASTGELFF TGTGCCTGGAGTGTTCGGGGGAGGGCCAGCACCGGGGAGCTGTTTTTT
TRBJ2-3 TRBD1 NA TRBV7-2 14 CASSLDRGGDTQYF TGTGCCAGCAGCTTGGACAGGGGGGGAGATACGCAGTATTTT
TRBJ2-6 NA NA TRBV4-2 20 CASSQVVGGTSSSGANVLTF TGTGCCAGCAGCCAAGTAGTCGGCGGGACTTCCTCCTCTGGGGCCAACGTCCTGACTTTC
TRBJ2-3 TRBD1 NA TRBV19 16 CASSQQGATSTDTQYF TGTGCCAGTAGCCAACAGGGGGCAACGAGCACAGATACGCAGTATTTT
TRBJ2-3 NA once TRBV19 12 CASSTTTDTQYF TGTGCCAGTAGTACTACCACAGATACGCAGTATTTT
TRBJ1-1 TRBD1 NA TRBV19 14 CASSIVPGQGVVFF TGTGCCAGTAGTATAGTCCCCGGACAGGGGGTCGTTTTCTTT
TRBJ1-2 NA NA TRBV7-2 14 CASTSRPGRYGYTF TGTGCCAGCACCTCTAGGCCCGGCCGCTATGGCTACACCTTC
TRBJ1-2 NA NA TRBV4-2 14 CASTQSLRGGGYTF TGTGCCAGCACACAGTCGCTCAGAGGGGGAGGCTACACCTTC
TRBJ2-4 NA once TRBV18 13 CASSPSHKNIQYF TGTGCCAGCTCACCCAGTCATAAAAACATTCAGTACTTC
TRBJ2-3 NA few TRBV5-4 15 CASSLDLSDTDTQYF TGTGCCAGCAGCTTGGATCTCAGCGACACAGATACGCAGTATTTT
TRBJ1-2 TRBD1 once TRBV23-1 17 CASSLHSTRQGGYGYTF TGCGCCAGCAGTCTCCACTCGACTAGACAGGGAGGCTATGGCTACACCTTC
TRBJ2-3 NA NA TRBV4-1 15 CASSQGLISTDTQYF TGCGCCAGCAGCCAAGGACTAATTAGCACAGATACGCAGTATTTT
TRBJ1-3 TRBD1 NA TRBV28 17 CASPLGARGVSGNTIYF TGTGCCAGCCCACTGGGGGCCAGGGGGGTTTCCGGAAACACCATATATTTT
TRBJ2-7 NA few TRBV27 13 CASSFGPAYEQYF TGTGCCAGCAGTTTTGGGCCAGCCTACGAGCAGTACTTC
TRBJ2-7 TRBD2 NA TRBV4-1 16 CASSQDQTSHAIRQYF TGCGCCAGCAGCCAAGATCAGACTAGCCACGCGATCCGGCAGTACTTC
TRBJ2-6 NA few TRBV2 17 CASSDLGQGYGANVLTF TGTGCCAGCAGTGATCTGGGGCAGGGGTACGGGGCCAACGTCCTGACTTTC
TRBJ1-5 NA NA TRBV2 14 CASSAAYSNQPQHF TGTGCCAGCAGTGCAGCTTATAGCAATCAGCCCCAGCATTTT
TRBJ2-5 TRBD2 once TRBV7-3 16 CASSLTSGRGGETQYF TGTGCCAGCAGCCTTACTAGCGGGAGAGGCGGGGAGACCCAGTACTTC
TRBJ1-5 NA NA TRBV28 15 CASSLGGLVGQPQHF TGTGCCAGCAGTTTGGGGGGGCTGGTAGGTCAGCCCCAGCATTTT
TRBJ2-1 TRBD1 few TRBV19 15 CASSTSDREHNEQFF TGTGCCAGTAGTACCTCCGACAGGGAACACAATGAGCAGTTCTTC
TRBJ2-7 NA NA TRBV28 14 CASSLIGDSYEQYF TGTGCCAGCAGTTTGATTGGGGACTCCTACGAGCAGTACTTC
TRBJ1-1 NA few TRBV28 15 CASSADGRGNTEAFF TGTGCCAGCAGTGCGGACGGGCGGGGGAACACTGAAGCTTTCTTT
TRBJ2-3 TRBD2 NA TRBV10-1 15 CASSEGLAGTDTQYF TGCGCCAGCAGTGAGGGACTAGCGGGCACAGATACGCAGTATTTT
TRBJ2-5 TRBD1 NA TRBV9 15 CASSVGRGRQETQYF TGTGCCAGCAGCGTTGGCAGGGGGCGTCAAGAGACCCAGTACTTC
TRBJ2-7 NA NA TRBV5-4 13 CASSEGRANEQYF TGTGCCAGCAGCGAGGGCAGAGCAAACGAGCAGTACTTC
TRBJ1-2 NA NA TRBV19 16 CASSIDFTGMLYGYTF TGTGCCAGTAGTATAGATTTTACAGGGATGCTCTATGGCTACACCTTC
TRBJ2-7 NA NA TRBV6-1 15 CASRGRGPSVSEQYF TGTGCCAGCAGGGGCAGGGGACCGTCAGTCTCCGAGCAGTACTTC